This T cell receptor (beta chain) was identified in a study of control samples from healthy donors and cancer patients. Libraries were prepared by immunoSEQ multiplex PCR; TCRdb keeps only in-frame clonotypes and omits some of them. Of over 100,000 clones listed, 80% to 95% are singletons. The receptor comes from a man between 40 and 49 years old in good health. The material sequenced was blood.

CDR3 region: CASSRERGGYYNEQFF. The CDR3 DNA reads TGTGCCAGCAGCCGGGAGCGGGGGGGCTATTACAATGAGCAGTTCTTC. The chain is built from TRBV28 and TRBJ2-1; 10 bases are shared with TRBD2. V shed 6 bases, J shed 4 bases, and the junction held 9 bases outside the gene matches. Germline V gene sequence: CDR1 MDHEN, CDR2 SYDVKM. The length of the CDR3 is 16 residues.